The 8 T cell receptor beta chains below were found in one sample sequenced in a study of human T cells and chemical hapten exposure. Total RNA was isolated from unfractionated whole blood. TCRdb redid the calling of the 5' RACE reads with MiXCR, one entry per CDR3 protein. The table records some 150,000 distinct CDR3 sequences, roughly 4.1% of them present only once. The receptors were sampled from a female donor in good health.

This clonotype was picked up many times. The chain joins TRBV27 to TRBJ2-2; D not resolved. The CDR3 length is 14 residues. Between the trimmed V and J ends, which lost 2 bases and 2 bases, there was a span of 6 bases. Per the germline V gene, CDR1 is MNHEY and CDR2 is SMNVEV (reference sequence). CDR3 in DNA: TGTGCCAGCAGTTTACTGGCTAACACCGGGGAGCTGTTTTTT. Its protein is CASSLLANTGELFF.

In its sample, this clonotype was seen many times. The chain has TRBV20-1 and TRBJ2-7; D ambiguous. The CDR3 totals 13 residues. Germline V gene data show CDR1 as DFQATT and CDR2 as SNEGSKA (reference sequence). Trimming took off 2 bases at V and 2 bases at J, with 10 bases between the two ends. The CDR3 region is CSARNPDTYEQYF. The CDR3 bases are TGCAGTGCTAGAAACCCGGATACCTACGAGCAGTACTTC.

This clonotype was observed at least ten times. J is TRBJ1-4 and V is TRBV15; 7 positions agree with TRBD1. The trim removed 5 bases at V and 8 bases at J, leaving 5 bases unmatched. The CDR3 runs to 13 residues. CDR1 is LNHNV, CDR2 YYDKDF, per germline (reference sequence). CDR3: CATSPGGGEKLFF. The CDR3 nucleotides are TGTGCCACCAGCCCAGGGGGGGGAGAAAAACTGTTTTTT. The whole variable domain, remainder taken from reference TRBV15 and TRBJ1-4, is DAMVIQNPRYQVTQFGKPVTLSCSQTLNHNVMYWYQQKSSQAPKLLFHYYDKDFNNEADTPDNFQSRRPNTSFCFLDIRSPGLGDTAMYLCATSPGGGEKLFFGSGTQLSVL.

This clonotype was found many times. The rearrangement uses TRBV11-2 and TRBJ1-1; a possible D gene is TRBD1 (5 bases). V shed 5 bases and J shed 0 bases, with 10 bases lying between them. CDR1 SGHAT and CDR2 FQNNGV come from the germline V gene. This CDR3 has 14 amino acids. CDR3 nucleotide sequence: TGTGCCAGCAGCGTGGGACGGTTGAACACTGAAGCTTTCTTT. It specifies CASSVGRLNTEAFF.

This clonotype occurred many times. The V call is TRBV5-1, the J call TRBJ1-4; tentative D call: TRBD1 (6 bases). V dropped 3 bases and J dropped 5 bases, with 20 bases sitting between them. The CDR3 has 17 residues. The germline gives CDR1 SGHRS, CDR2 YFSETQ. CDR3 sequence (DNA): TGCGCCAGCAGCTACTCCCCGGGGCTACAGGGCAATGAAAAACTGTTTTTT. Its translation is CASSYSPGLQGNEKLFF.

Ten or more counts support this clonotype. The V gene is TRBV28, the J gene TRBJ1-2; weak D call: TRBD1 (6 bases). The germline gives CDR1 MDHEN, CDR2 SYDVKM. The CDR3 spans 13 residues. Trimming removed 3 bases at V and 8 bases at J, with 13 bases between. CDR3 residues: CASSFTGTGGYTF. In DNA form, the CDR3 reads TGTGCCAGCAGTTTTACAGGGACGGGGGGCTACACCTTC.

This clonotype was observed many times. This chain connects TRBV20-1 to TRBJ2-1; D possibly uses TRBD1 or TRBD2 (7 bases each). V was pared by 3 bases and J by 1 base, with 25 bases between. CDR1 DFQATT and CDR2 SNEGSKA come from the germline V gene (reference sequence). This CDR3 contains 19 residues. DNA of the CDR3: TGCAGTGCTAGCTCTCAGGGGGGGCCCGACCTTGGGTCCTACAATGAGCAGTTCTTC. Translating gives CSASSQGGPDLGSYNEQFF.

This clonotype has a single count. A read error may explain this, as a much larger clone is one base away. The chain joins TRBV7-2 to TRBJ2-2; TRBD1 or TRBD2 may be the D gene (5 bases each). CDR1 and CDR2 (germline): SGHTA, FQGNSA. The CDR3 covers 14 residues. As DNA, the CDR3 is TGTGCCAGCAGCTTACCACGGATGCTTGGGGGGCTGTTTTTT. Protein sequence: CASSLPRMLGGLFF.